The 30 T cell receptor beta chains in this list originate from one sample, sequenced in a study of T cells after yellow fever vaccination. TCRdb independently ran MiXCR on the 5' RACE reads; one entry per CDR3 protein. Here the sample spans under 700,000 distinct CDR3 sequences, around 16% being singletons. Sequenced here: PBMCs, sampled 5 days after the first yellow fever vaccination. These TCRs come from a young man who received the YFV17D yellow fever vaccine.

The chain employs TRBV5-1 and TRBJ1-3; 9 bases agree with TRBD1. V lost 4 bases, J lost 4 bases, and 6 bases stayed unmatched. The length of the CDR3 is 15 residues. The V gene's germline CDR1 is SGHRS and CDR2 YFSETQ. The CDR3 bases are TGCGCCAGCAGCAAACAGGGGGCAACGGGAAACACCATATATTTT. It codes for CASSKQGATGNTIYF.

The chain combines TRBV5-5 with TRBJ1-4; D gene uncertain. The CDR3 is made up of 15 amino acids. Per the germline V gene, CDR1 is SGHKS and CDR2 is YYEKEE (reference sequence). The ends were cut back, 2 bases at V and 3 bases at J, with 11 bases in the middle. As DNA, the CDR3 is TGTGCCAGCAGCTTATCGGGGAACCCTAATGAAAAACTGTTTTTT. Translating it yields CASSLSGNPNEKLFF. The whole variable domain, remainder taken from reference TRBV5-5 and TRBJ1-4, is DAGVTQSPTHLIKTRGQQVTLRCSPISGHKSVSWYQQVLGQGPQFIFQYYEKEERGRGNFPDRFSARQFPNYSSELNVNALLLGDSALYLCASSLSGNPNEKLFFGSGTQLSVL.

The chain has TRBV7-9 and TRBJ2-5; D remains ambiguous. The germline V gene encodes CDR1 SEHNR and CDR2 FQNEAQ (reference sequence). Between the trimmed V and J ends, which lost 3 bases and 2 bases, there was a span of 10 bases. The CDR3 runs to 14 residues. The CDR3 DNA reads TGTGCCAGCAGCTTCGTGGACCCACAAGAGACCCAGTACTTC. It is translated as CASSFVDPQETQYF. Looking up the rest from reference TRBV7-9 and TRBJ2-5 gives the full variable domain: DTGVSQNPRHKITKRGQNVTFRCDPISEHNRLYWYRQTLGQGPEFLTYFQNEAQLEKSRLLSDRFSAERPKGSFSTLEIQRTEQGDSAMYLCASSFVDPQETQYFGPGTRLLVL.

This clonotype turned up a few times. V and J are TRBV6-5 and TRBJ1-1, with 7 bases matching TRBD1. Germline values: CDR1 MNHEY, CDR2 SVGAGI. Trimming took 4 bases from V and 0 from J; bases not matched to a gene: 2. The length of the CDR3 is 14 residues. Here the CDR3 DNA reads TGTGCCAGCAGTTGGGACAGATTGAACACTGAAGCTTTCTTT. Amino acids: CASSWDRLNTEAFF.

This clonotype was seen a few times. CDR3 DNA sequence: TGCGCCAGCAGCCAAGTTGCTGGGACTTATAGCAATCAGCCCCAGCATTTT. Its translation is CASSQVAGTYSNQPQHF. The J gene is TRBJ1-5, the V gene TRBV4-1, with TRBD1 as a possible D gene (5 bases). V lost 1 base and J lost 0, with 13 bases in between. This CDR3 has 17 residues. Germline-derived CDR1 and CDR2 are MGHRA and YSYEKL.

The chain links TRBV12-3 or TRBV12-4 to TRBJ2-2, with a tentative D call TRBD1 (6 bases). Trimming cost V 5 bases and J 6 bases, with 19 bases left between them. This CDR3 has 16 residues. The CDR3 loop reads CASSPQEGVLPGELFF. CDR3 nucleotide sequence: TGTGCCAGCAGTCCCCAAGAGGGGGTCCTACCCGGGGAGCTGTTTTTT.

The chain links TRBV20-1 to TRBJ2-5, with a weak D call TRBD1 (6 bases). Trimming pared 6 bases from V and 3 bases from J, leaving 14 bases between. CDR1 and CDR2 from the germline V gene are DFQATT and SNEGSKA (reference sequence). The CDR3 contains 13 residues. As DNA, the CDR3 is TGCAGTGCGCCCCTACAGGGAGAAGAGACCCAGTACTTC. This gives the protein CSAPLQGEETQYF.

The rearrangement joins TRBV4-3 to TRBJ1-6, with D perhaps matching TRBD1 (5 bases). The V gene's germline CDR1 is LGHNA and CDR2 YSLEER. The V and J ends lost 0 bases and 10 bases respectively, with 16 bases between them. CDR3 length: 16 amino acids. CDR3 amino acids: CASSQDTGGKRSPLHF. For the CDR3, the DNA is TGCGCCAGCAGCCAAGACACGGGGGGAAAGAGGTCACCCCTCCACTTT.

This clonotype was seen a handful of times. The rearrangement links TRBV3-1 to TRBJ2-4; D perhaps matches TRBD2 (6 bases). This CDR3 is 16 amino acids long. Deletions cut 0 bases from V and 6 bases from J, with 15 bases between. Germline CDR1 LGHDT, CDR2 YNNKEL (reference sequence). The CDR3 nucleotides are TGTGCCAGCAGCCAAGATGGAGGGGCCGGAAGAAACATTCAGTACTTC. As protein: CASSQDGGAGRNIQYF. The full variable domain, its missing parts supplied by reference TRBV3-1 and TRBJ2-4, is DTAVSQTPKYLVTQMGNDKSIKCEQNLGHDTMYWYKQDSKKFLKIMFSYNNKELIINETVPNRFSPKSPDKAHLNLHINSLELGDSAVYFCASSQDGGAGRNIQYFGAGTRLSVL.

The count of this clonotype is one. The rearrangement uses TRBV11-2 and TRBJ2-1; D ambiguous. The germline gives CDR1 SGHAT, CDR2 FQNNGV. The CDR3 totals 12 residues. Trimming left V 2 bases short and J 9 bases short, with 8 bases between. The chain's CDR3 is CASSLNNGEQFF. As DNA, the CDR3 is TGTGCCAGCAGCTTAAATAATGGTGAGCAGTTCTTC.

The rearrangement links TRBV14 to TRBJ2-5, with D unclear. This CDR3 has 15 residues. V lost 5 bases to trimming and J lost 5 bases, with 18 bases between them. Germline V CDR1 and CDR2: SGHDN, FVKESK. The CDR3 sequence: CASSNRAAGWETQYF. The CDR3 DNA follows: TGTGCCAGCAGCAACCGGGCTGCAGGATGGGAGACCCAGTACTTC. Combining the CDR3 with reference TRBV14 and TRBJ2-5 gives the whole variable domain EAGVTQFPSHSVIEKGQTVTLRCDPISGHDNLYWYRRVMGKEIKFLLHFVKESKQDESGMPNNRFLAERTGGTYSTLKVQPAELEDSGVYFCASSNRAAGWETQYFGPGTRLLVL.

The J gene is TRBJ2-7, the V gene TRBV7-9; 10 nucleotides line up with TRBD2. The CDR3 totals 15 residues. CDR1 and CDR2 from the germline V gene are SEHNR and FQNEAQ (reference sequence). V was pared by 5 bases and J by 1 base, with 5 bases of the junction left unmatched. Here the CDR3 DNA reads TGTGCCAGCAGCACTAGCGGGGCCCAATCCTACGAGCAGTACTTC. It specifies CASSTSGAQSYEQYF.

This clonotype showed up just a few times. CDR3 region: CSAGGLAGWETQYF. In DNA form, the CDR3 reads TGCAGTGCGGGGGGACTAGCGGGGTGGGAGACCCAGTACTTC. The V call is TRBV20-1, the J call TRBJ2-5; 13 bases agree with TRBD2. The CDR3 covers 14 residues. The germline CDR1 and CDR2 sequences are DFQATT and SNEGSKA (reference sequence). V shed 6 bases and J 5 bases; nucleotides not matched to a gene: 6.

This clonotype was counted at least ten times. This chain joins TRBV4-2 and TRBJ1-1, with D possibly matching TRBD1 (5 bases). The V and J ends lost 0 bases and 6 bases respectively, with 14 bases between them. The germline CDR1 and CDR2 sequences are LGHNA and YNFKEQ. CDR3 length: 15 amino acids. The CDR3 reads CASSQDVGRSAEAFF. Written as DNA, the CDR3 is TGTGCCAGCAGCCAAGATGTGGGGCGGAGCGCTGAAGCTTTCTTT.

This chain links TRBV20-1 with TRBJ1-1; possible D gene TRBD1, 5 bases. This CDR3 is built from 14 residues. The germline V gene encodes CDR1 DFQATT and CDR2 SNEGSKA (reference sequence). The germline V and J ends were trimmed by 3 bases and 3 bases, with 14 bases remaining between them. Written as DNA, the CDR3 is TGCAGTGCTAGGGAGGGGACCGGTTACACTGAAGCTTTCTTT. It encodes CSAREGTGYTEAFF.

This clonotype showed up many times. CDR3 sequence: CASSSGLTSQETQYF. The CDR3 coding sequence is TGTGCCAGCAGCTCGGGACTAACGAGCCAAGAGACCCAGTACTTC. The chain links TRBV11-2 to TRBJ2-5; 7 bases are shared with TRBD2. Germline values: CDR1 SGHAT, CDR2 FQNNGV. The CDR3 runs 15 residues. Trimming at V came to 4 bases and at J to 1 base, leaving 6 bases not matched to a gene.

This clonotype was counted many times. This rearrangement joins TRBV20-1 to TRBJ1-2; possible D gene TRBD1, 5 bases. The CDR3 is 13 amino acids. The V end lost 6 bases, the J end lost 4 bases, and 15 bases lay between the germline ends. Germline CDR1 DFQATT, CDR2 SNEGSKA (reference sequence). CDR3 residues: CSATAGLLYGYTF. CDR3 bases: TGCAGTGCCACGGCGGGGCTCCTCTATGGCTACACCTTC.

This clonotype has just a few counts. This rearrangement joins TRBV11-2 to TRBJ2-5; no firm D call. Trimming left V 0 bases short and J 9 bases short, with 2 bases between. This CDR3 has 10 amino acids. Germline V gene data show CDR1 as SGHAT and CDR2 as FQNNGV. The CDR3, as DNA: TGTGCCAGCAGCTTAGAATCCCAGTACTTC. This encodes CASSLESQYF.

The CDR3 sequence: CASSLWVDTQYF. For the CDR3, the DNA is TGTGCCAGCAGTTTATGGGTAGATACGCAGTATTTT. The chain recombines TRBV12-3 or TRBV12-4 with TRBJ2-3; no clear D gene. This CDR3 comprises 12 residues. Trimming removed 2 bases from V and 5 bases from J, with 5 bases in between.

CDR3 DNA sequence: TGTGCCACCAGTGACCCAGGGGGAGCCGAAGCTTTCTTT. Protein product: CATSDPGGAEAFF. This chain joins TRBV24-1 and TRBJ1-1, with 7 bases that match TRBD1. Germline V lookup: CDR1 KGHDR, CDR2 SFDVKD. This CDR3 is built from 13 residues. V gave up 4 bases and J gave up 8 bases; unmatched junction bases: 6.

J is TRBJ1-1 and V is TRBV27; D unclear. The CDR3 contains 13 residues. Germline CDR1 is MNHEY and CDR2 is SMNVEV (reference sequence). Trimming took off 4 bases at V and 5 bases at J, with 11 bases between the two ends. The CDR3: CASSYWEQTEAFF. CDR3 in DNA: TGTGCCAGCAGTTACTGGGAACAAACTGAAGCTTTCTTT.

There are a few counts of this clonotype. The J gene is TRBJ2-3, the V gene TRBV20-1, with D tentatively TRBD2 (6 bases). This CDR3 has 15 amino acids. The V gene lost 5 bases and the J gene lost 3 bases, with 18 bases spanning the gap. From germline, CDR1 is DFQATT and CDR2 SNEGSKA (reference sequence). Here the CDR3 reads CSAVHPGLSTDTQYF. The CDR3 nucleotides are TGCAGTGCTGTACATCCGGGACTCTCTACAGATACGCAGTATTTT.

This chain links TRBV20-1 with TRBJ2-5; TRBD2 aligns across 11 bases. Germline lookup yields CDR1 DFQATT and CDR2 SNEGSKA (reference sequence). This CDR3 has 19 residues. Unmatched junction bases numbered 23, after V lost 6 bases and J lost 5 bases. The CDR3 sequence: CSANPEMLAGGHRMETQYF. The DNA for the CDR3 is TGCAGTGCAAACCCGGAAATGCTAGCGGGGGGCCACCGTATGGAGACCCAGTACTTC.

There are a few counts of this clonotype. The chain carries TRBV7-9 and TRBJ1-4, with unresolved D. V dropped 1 base and J dropped 11 bases, with 8 bases sitting between them. The CDR3 contains 12 residues. The germline V gene has CDR1 SEHNR and CDR2 FQNEAQ (reference sequence). The CDR3 bases are TGTGCCAGCAGCTTAGAAGAAGGCAAACTGTTTTTT. Amino acid sequence: CASSLEEGKLFF.

The chain joins TRBV12-3 or TRBV12-4 to TRBJ2-2; 7 nucleotides match TRBD1. The CDR3 is 14 amino acids. Losses at the gene ends were 5 bases for V and 6 bases for J; bases not matched to a gene: 6. The CDR3 sequence: CASSRTGWSGELFF. The CDR3 DNA reads as TGTGCCAGCAGTCGGACAGGATGGTCCGGGGAGCTGTTTTTT.

The chain couples TRBV12-3 or TRBV12-4 to TRBJ2-5; D call uncertain. This CDR3 has 14 residues. The V end was cut by 1 base, the J end by 4 bases, with 10 bases between. The chain's CDR3 is CASSLGFSLETQYF. CDR3 DNA sequence: TGTGCCAGCAGTTTAGGGTTCAGTTTAGAGACCCAGTACTTC.

The chain couples TRBV12-3 or TRBV12-4 to TRBJ2-3; D gene uncertain. This CDR3 region has 15 residues. The V gene lost 5 bases and the J gene lost 6 bases, with 18 bases spanning the gap. The CDR3 DNA reads TGTGCCAGCAGTCCTAGTAGCACCTCCTCGGATACGCAGTATTTT. It encodes CASSPSSTSSDTQYF.

This chain joins TRBV7-2 and TRBJ2-3; D remains unclear. Trimming removed 5 bases at V and 4 bases at J, with 13 bases between. Per germline, CDR1 SGHTA and CDR2 FQGNSA. The CDR3 consists of 14 residues. Here the CDR3 reads CASSKNRPADTQYF. CDR3 bases: TGTGCCAGCAGCAAGAACCGGCCGGCAGATACGCAGTATTTT.

The table lists this clonotype with many counts. The chain uses TRBV7-9 and TRBJ2-7, with a weak D call TRBD1 (5 bases). V was cut by 2 bases and J by 6 bases, with 11 bases left in between. The CDR3 covers 13 residues. Per germline, CDR1 SEHNR and CDR2 FQNEAQ (reference sequence). CDR3 DNA sequence: TGTGCCAGCAGCTTATTTGCAGGGCTCGAGCAGTACGTC. It specifies CASSLFAGLEQYV.

This clonotype has more than one count but fewer than ten. This chain uses TRBV12-3 or TRBV12-4 with TRBJ1-5, with TRBD1 identical over 7 bases. The junction had 14 bases not matched to a gene; V was cut back by 7 bases and J by 5 bases. The CDR3 loop spans 16 amino acids. Here the CDR3 reads CASTNQQGQLDQPQHF. The CDR3 coding sequence is TGTGCCAGCACTAATCAACAGGGACAGCTAGATCAGCCCCAGCATTTT.